The 18 T cell receptor beta chains below come from one sample, sequenced in a study of blood T cell repertoires in COVID-19. The method was immunoSEQ multiplex PCR; TCRdb's version includes in-frame clones alone and lacks a portion of them. The repertoire holds roughly 200,000 clones, with 85% to 90% as singletons. The sample taken for sequencing was peripheral blood. The receptors originated from a man aged 18 to 35 with active or convalescent COVID-19.

V usage is TRBV24-1 and J usage is TRBJ1-5, with unresolved D. Germline V CDR1 and CDR2: KGHDR, SFDVKD. Trimming stripped 4 bases from V and 4 bases from J, with 4 bases between. The CDR3 extends over 12 amino acids. CDR3 sequence (DNA): TGTGCCACCAGTGAACAAAATCAGCCCCAGCATTTT. Translation: CATSEQNQPQHF.

This chain connects TRBV9 to TRBJ2-1, with a tentative D call TRBD2 (6 bases). Trimming removed 0 bases from V and 8 bases from J, with 18 bases in between. The CDR3 has 16 amino acids. Germline V gene lookup returns CDR1 SGDLS and CDR2 YYNGEE. CDR3 loop: CASSVDGAGSTDEQFF. The CDR3 DNA reads TGTGCCAGCAGCGTAGATGGGGCGGGATCCACGGATGAGCAGTTCTTC.

The V gene is TRBV6-6, the J gene TRBJ1-5; 8 bases map to TRBD1. V was pared by 2 bases and J by 6 bases, with 9 bases of the junction left unmatched. CDR3 size: 16 residues. Per germline, CDR1 MNHNY and CDR2 SVGAGI (reference sequence). In nucleotides, the CDR3 is TGTGCCAGCAGTTACATTCCCAGGACAGGGTCTCAGCCCCAGCATTTT. Its translation is CASSYIPRTGSQPQHF.

V is TRBV10-3 and J is TRBJ1-3, with D perhaps matching TRBD1 (5 bases). V was pared by 0 bases and J by 0 bases, with 9 bases between. CDR1 ENHRY and CDR2 SYGVKD come from the germline V gene. The CDR3 covers 16 residues. The CDR3 region has the DNA TGTGCCATCAGTGAGTCAGGGGATATCTCTGGAAACACCATATATTTT. Translated: CAISESGDISGNTIYF.

The chain carries TRBV28 and TRBJ1-4, with 10 bases that match TRBD1. From germline, CDR1 is MDHEN and CDR2 SYDVKM. J lost 8 bases, V lost 7 bases, and 16 bases had no gene match. The CDR3 has 17 amino acids. The CDR3 sequence: CASTIDRGRGFREKLFF. The CDR3 DNA reads as TGTGCCAGCACCATCGACAGGGGGCGGGGGTTTAGAGAAAAACTGTTTTTT.

This chain connects TRBV27 to TRBJ2-3; 9 bases match TRBD2. The CDR3 extends over 16 amino acids. With 5 bases clipped from V and 0 bases from J, the junction kept 6 bases outside the gene matches. Germline V gene lookup returns CDR1 MNHEY and CDR2 SMNVEV (reference sequence). The CDR3 nucleotides are TGTGCCAGCAGTGTGACTAGCGGAGGAAGCACAGATACGCAGTATTTT. It translates to CASSVTSGGSTDTQYF.

The J gene is TRBJ2-7, the V gene TRBV4-1; D is perhaps TRBD1 (5 bases). Germline V gene sequence: CDR1 MGHRA, CDR2 YSYEKL. Trimming removed 3 bases at V and 5 bases at J, with 11 bases between. This CDR3 has 13 amino acids. The chain's CDR3 is CASSHPQGNEQYF. The CDR3 DNA reads as TGCGCCAGCAGCCACCCTCAGGGAAACGAGCAGTACTTC.

This clone was seen only a few times. V usage is TRBV11-2 and J usage is TRBJ1-2; D might be TRBD1 (6 bases). This CDR3 is 15 amino acids long. CDR1 is SGHAT, CDR2 FQNNGV, per germline. Trimming left V 1 base short and J 2 bases short, with 11 bases between. The CDR3 spells CASSLGTDKNYGYTF. In DNA form, the CDR3 reads TGTGCCAGCAGCTTAGGGACAGATAAAAACTATGGCTACACCTTC.

The chain employs TRBV4-2 and TRBJ2-7, with 8 bases identical to TRBD2. The CDR3 loop spans 17 amino acids. CDR1 is LGHNA, CDR2 YNFKEQ, per germline. V shed 0 bases, J shed 2 bases, and the junction held 9 bases outside the gene matches. This CDR3 is CASSQDQGAGGTYEQYF. CDR3 DNA sequence: TGTGCCAGCAGCCAAGATCAAGGCGCGGGAGGAACCTACGAGCAGTACTTC.

The V and J genes are TRBV6-6 and TRBJ2-6; 7 bases are a match to TRBD1. The V segment lost 6 bases and the J segment 0 bases; nucleotides outside the gene matches: 8. The germline CDR1 and CDR2 sequences are MNHNY and SVGAGI (reference sequence). CDR3 length: 17 amino acids. The CDR3 bases are TGTGCCAGCAGGCGAGGACAGGTCTACTCTGGGGCCAACGTCCTGACTTTC. Its translation is CASRRGQVYSGANVLTF.

The chain recombines TRBV4-3 with TRBJ2-7; TRBD1 agrees at 9 bases. The CDR3 extends over 16 amino acids. V shed 3 bases, J shed 4 bases, and the junction held 10 bases outside the gene matches. Looked up from germline, CDR1 is LGHNA and CDR2 is YSLEER. CDR3 loop: CASSQATGGVEYEQYF. CDR3 DNA: TGCGCCAGCAGCCAGGCCACAGGGGGCGTAGAGTACGAGCAGTACTTC.

V usage is TRBV5-4 and J usage is TRBJ2-1; perhaps TRBD2 as D (6 bases). V lost 3 bases to trimming and J lost 4 bases, with 20 bases between them. The germline CDR1 and CDR2 sequences are SGHNT and YYREEE (reference sequence). This CDR3 comprises 17 residues. CDR3 nucleotides: TGTGCCAGCAGCTCTAGGGCGGGGAAAGCGCCATACAATGAGCAGTTCTTC. It specifies CASSSRAGKAPYNEQFF.

V is TRBV3-1 (or the pseudogene TRBV3-2) and J is TRBJ1-2; D unclear. This CDR3 is built from 11 residues. Germline V gene sequence: CDR1 LGHDT, CDR2 YNNKEL (reference sequence). Trimming took off 3 bases at V and 8 bases at J, with 7 bases between the two ends. The CDR3 is CASSQVGGYTF. Here the CDR3 DNA reads TGTGCCAGCAGCCAGGTCGGGGGCTACACCTTC.

The chain links TRBV6-5 to TRBJ1-1, with a possible D match to TRBD1 (5 bases). Trimming shortened V by 10 bases and J by 4 bases, and 19 bases separated the two germline ends. This CDR3 spans 14 amino acids. CDR1 and CDR2 (germline): MNHEY, SVGAGI. In DNA form, the CDR3 reads TGTGCCACCCATAATCCCCAGGGTTCCACTGAAGCTTTCTTT. Translated, it gives CATHNPQGSTEAFF.

This chain connects TRBV12-3 or TRBV12-4 to TRBJ1-1; D call uncertain. The CDR3 runs to 13 residues. Trimming removed 6 bases from V and 4 bases from J, with 12 bases in between. DNA of the CDR3: TGTGCCAGCAGGGTCCGGGAACCCACTGAAGCTTTCTTT. It translates to CASRVREPTEAFF.

V gene TRBV18 combines with J gene TRBJ2-7; D unclear. The germline V and J ends were trimmed by 3 bases and 2 bases, with 20 bases remaining between them. Germline assignment: CDR1 KGHSH and CDR2 LQKENI. The CDR3 contains 17 residues. The CDR3 DNA sequence: TGTGCCAGCTCACCTGATACCATAGTCGCAGGAACCTACGAGCAGTACTTC. Protein: CASSPDTIVAGTYEQYF. Looking up the rest from reference TRBV18 and TRBJ2-7 gives the full variable domain: NAGVMQNPRHLVRRRGQEARLRCSPMKGHSHVYWYRQLPEEGLKFMVYLQKENIIDESGMPKERFSAEFPKEGPSILRIQQVVRGDSAAYFCASSPDTIVAGTYEQYFGPGTRLTVT.

A remark on this clone: Other DNA variants within this sample encode the same CDR3. V and J are TRBV29-1 and TRBJ1-1; tentatively, D is TRBD1 (5 bases). Germline CDR1 and CDR2: SQVTM and ANQGSEA. CDR3 size: 12 residues. V shed 6 bases and J shed 1 base, with 9 bases lying between them. CDR3 DNA sequence: TGCAGCGTCGGCAGGGAGAACACTGAAGCTTTCTTT. This encodes CSVGRENTEAFF.

The chain is built from TRBV2 and TRBJ1-1; TRBD1 matches at 7 bases. With V trimmed by 6 bases and J by 5 bases, 18 bases remained unmatched. The germline gives CDR1 SNHLY, CDR2 FYNNEI. The CDR3 covers 17 residues. In DNA form, the CDR3 reads TGTGCCAGCAGCACGCGGACAGGCCTACTGGCTTGGACTGAAGCTTTCTTT. Protein: CASSTRTGLLAWTEAFF.